One sample yielded the 9 T cell receptor beta chains listed below, sequenced in a study of blood T cell repertoires in COVID-19. Some clones are missing from TCRdb's copy, which holds only in-frame ones; the method was immunoSEQ multiplex PCR. The sample shows 150,000 to 200,000 clones, approximately 83% of them seen only once. The sample was peripheral blood. These receptors all stem from a man aged 55 to 69 with acute or convalescent COVID-19.

The CDR3 is CATSGGSPTDTQYF. The CDR3 nucleotides are TGTGCCACCAGTGGAGGCTCCCCCACAGATACGCAGTATTTT. The chain recombines TRBV24-1 with TRBJ2-3, with D unresolved. Trimming cost V 5 bases and J 2 bases, with 10 bases left between them. This CDR3 has 14 residues. Germline V gives CDR1 KGHDR, CDR2 SFDVKD.

The chain links TRBV27 to TRBJ1-1, with D perhaps matching TRBD1 (5 bases). V was pared by 0 bases and J by 4 bases, with 9 bases between. Germline CDR1 is MNHEY and CDR2 is SMNVEV (reference sequence). The CDR3 extends over 14 amino acids. CDR3 residues: CASSLSGRVTEAFF. The CDR3, as DNA: TGTGCCAGCAGTTTATCGGGCAGGGTCACTGAAGCTTTCTTT.

This clone was recorded once. J is TRBJ2-2 and V is TRBV5-1; 9 nucleotides align to TRBD1. Trimming removed 4 bases from V and 4 bases from J; junction bases left unmatched: 8. This CDR3 is built from 16 residues. Germline CDR1 is SGHRS and CDR2 is YFSETQ. CDR3 nucleotide sequence: TGCGCCAGCAGCCCAGGACAGGGGTTGGTCACCGGGGAGCTGTTTTTT. This encodes CASSPGQGLVTGELFF.

The chain recombines TRBV29-1 with TRBJ2-1; 7 bases match TRBD2. Losses at the gene ends were 4 bases for V and 1 base for J; bases not matched to a gene: 13. This CDR3 spans 17 amino acids. Germline V CDR1 and CDR2: SQVTM, ANQGSEA. Written as DNA, the CDR3 is TGCAGCGTTGCTCACGGCCTAGGCGGGAGATCCTACAATGAGCAGTTCTTC. Its protein is CSVAHGLGGRSYNEQFF.

This clone was seen a handful of times. V usage is TRBV4-1 and J usage is TRBJ2-7; D not resolved. V lost 0 bases to trimming and J lost 0 bases, with 12 bases between them. The germline V gene encodes CDR1 MGHRA and CDR2 YSYEKL. The CDR3 totals 16 residues. The CDR3 loop reads CASSQDREESSYEQYF. CDR3 DNA: TGCGCCAGCAGCCAAGATCGCGAAGAAAGCTCCTACGAGCAGTACTTC.

The V gene is TRBV5-1, the J gene TRBJ2-3; D perhaps matches TRBD1 (6 bases). The CDR3 loop spans 15 amino acids. The germline CDR1 and CDR2 sequences are SGHRS and YFSETQ. V was cut by 3 bases and J by 4 bases, with 15 bases left in between. CDR3 coding DNA: TGCGCCAGCAGCTCCGAGGGGGAGCCGGCAGATACGCAGTATTTT. Amino acids: CASSSEGEPADTQYF. Full variable domain (missing parts from reference TRBV5-1 and TRBJ2-3): KAGVTQTPRYLIKTRGQQVTLSCSPISGHRSVSWYQQTPGQGLQFLFEYFSETQRNKGNFPGRFSGRQFSNSRSEMNVSTLELGDSALYLCASSSEGEPADTQYFGPGTRLTVL.

The rearrangement links TRBV9 to TRBJ1-2; no reliable D call. The V and J ends lost 3 bases and 8 bases respectively, with 11 bases between them. This CDR3 is built from 12 residues. The germline CDR1 and CDR2 sequences are SGDLS and YYNGEE. CDR3 sequence: CASSGRRDGYTF. The CDR3 DNA is TGTGCCAGCAGCGGCAGGCGCGACGGCTACACCTTC.

This clone turned up a few times. J is TRBJ1-1 and V is TRBV19, with TRBD1 matching over 7 bases. V was clipped by 8 bases and J by 3 bases; unmatched bases: 6. CDR3 length equals 13 residues. Germline-derived CDR1 and CDR2 are LNHDA and SQIVND (reference sequence). This CDR3 reads CASAEGAYTEAFF. CDR3 nucleotides: TGTGCCAGTGCCGAGGGGGCTTACACTGAAGCTTTCTTT.

This rearrangement joins TRBV14 to TRBJ2-1; D is perhaps TRBD2 (6 bases). This CDR3 has 15 amino acids. Germline CDR1 is SGHDN and CDR2 is FVKESK. Trimming removed 4 bases from V and 0 bases from J, with 10 bases in between. The CDR3 DNA reads as TGTGCCAGCAGCCTTCTAGCGAGCTCCTACAATGAGCAGTTCTTC. Its translation: CASSLLASSYNEQFF. The whole variable domain, filled in from reference TRBV14 and TRBJ2-1, reads EAGVTQFPSHSVIEKGQTVTLRCDPISGHDNLYWYRRVMGKEIKFLLHFVKESKQDESGMPNNRFLAERTGGTYSTLKVQPAELEDSGVYFCASSLLASSYNEQFFGPGTRLTVL.